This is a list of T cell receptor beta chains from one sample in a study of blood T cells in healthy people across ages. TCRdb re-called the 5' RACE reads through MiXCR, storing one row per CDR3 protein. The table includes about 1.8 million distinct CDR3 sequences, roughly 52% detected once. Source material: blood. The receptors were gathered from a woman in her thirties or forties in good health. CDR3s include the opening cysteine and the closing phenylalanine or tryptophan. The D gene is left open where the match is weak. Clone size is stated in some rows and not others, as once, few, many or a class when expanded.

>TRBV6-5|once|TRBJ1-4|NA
CASSYGAINEKLFF
TGTGCCAGCAGTTACGGGGCAATTAATGAAAAACTGTTTTTT
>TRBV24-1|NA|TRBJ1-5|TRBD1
CATSRTGVTQPQHF
TGTGCCACCAGCAGGACAGGGGTGACTCAGCCCCAGCATTTT
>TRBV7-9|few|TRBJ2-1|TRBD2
CASRPGAGGKNEQFF
TGTGCCAGCCGCCCCGGGGCGGGGGGGAAGAATGAGCAGTTCTTC
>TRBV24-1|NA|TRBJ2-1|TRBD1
CATSDLPGTGVNEQFF
TGTGCCACCAGTGATTTACCCGGGACAGGGGTCAATGAGCAGTTCTTC
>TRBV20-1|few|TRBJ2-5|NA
CSAPQEYQETQYF
TGCAGTGCTCCACAGGAGTACCAAGAGACCCAGTACTTC
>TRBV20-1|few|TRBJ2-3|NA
CSARVFFSQGGTDTQYF
TGCAGTGCTAGAGTGTTTTTTTCTCAGGGTGGCACAGATACGCAGTATTTT
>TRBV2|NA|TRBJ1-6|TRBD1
CASSEDRGYSPLHF
TGTGCCAGCAGTGAGGACAGGGGCTATTCACCCCTCCACTTT
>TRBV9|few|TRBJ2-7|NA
CASSYPRFYEQYF
TGTGCCAGCAGCTACCCCCGTTTCTACGAGCAGTACTTC
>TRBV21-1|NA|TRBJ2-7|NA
CASSKVGSTGASYTYEQYF
TGTGCCAGCAGCAAAGTGGGCTCCACAGGGGCGTCTTATACCTACGAGCAGTACTTC
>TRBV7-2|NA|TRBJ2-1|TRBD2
CASSLLLAGGLSSYNEQFF
TGTGCCAGCAGCTTACTGCTAGCGGGGGGTCTGAGCTCCTACAATGAGCAGTTCTTC
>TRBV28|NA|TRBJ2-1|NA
CASRIRGGNEQFF
TGTGCCAGCAGGATCAGGGGTGGCAATGAGCAGTTCTTC
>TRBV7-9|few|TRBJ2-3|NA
CASSNPPGPTDTQYF
TGTGCCAGCAGCAACCCTCCGGGCCCCACAGATACGCAGTATTTT
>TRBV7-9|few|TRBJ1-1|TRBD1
CASSYLGQGNTEAFF
TGTGCCAGCAGCTACCTAGGACAGGGGAACACTGAAGCTTTCTTT
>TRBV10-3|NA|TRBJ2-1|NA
CAISGRSQETQFF
TGTGCCATCAGTGGCAGGTCCCAAGAGACCCAGTTCTTC
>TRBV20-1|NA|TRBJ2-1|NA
CSARMADPSSYNEQFF
TGCAGTGCTAGAATGGCGGATCCTAGCTCCTACAATGAGCAGTTCTTC
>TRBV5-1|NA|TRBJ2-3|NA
CASSMGRSTDTQYF
TGCGCCAGCAGCATGGGACGGTCCACAGATACGCAGTATTTT
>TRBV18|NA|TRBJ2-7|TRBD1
CASSPEQGIPYEQYF
TGTGCCAGCTCACCAGAACAGGGGATACCCTACGAGCAGTACTTC
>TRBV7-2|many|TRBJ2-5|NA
CASSRQMGGAQETQYF
TGTGCCAGCAGCCGCCAGATGGGGGGGGCGCAAGAGACCCAGTACTTC
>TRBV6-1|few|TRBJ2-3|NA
CASSEQGGSTDTQYF
TGTGCCAGCAGTGAGCAGGGGGGTAGCACAGATACGCAGTATTTT
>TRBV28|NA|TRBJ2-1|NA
CASSLIEGDNEQFF
TGTGCCAGCAGTTTAATTGAGGGGGACAATGAGCAGTTCTTC
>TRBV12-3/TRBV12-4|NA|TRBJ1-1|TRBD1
CASRRGQRAEAFF
TGTGCCAGCAGGAGGGGGCAACGGGCTGAAGCTTTCTTT
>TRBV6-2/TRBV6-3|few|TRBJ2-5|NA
CASGYRKETQYF
TGTGCCAGCGGGTATCGGAAAGAGACCCAGTACTTC
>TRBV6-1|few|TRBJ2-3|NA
CASRGIANTQYF
TGTGCCAGCAGGGGGATAGCGAATACGCAGTATTTT
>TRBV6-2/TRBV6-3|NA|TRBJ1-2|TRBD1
CASRTGTGARDDGYTF
TGTGCCAGCAGAACCGGGACAGGGGCTAGGGACGATGGCTACACCTTC
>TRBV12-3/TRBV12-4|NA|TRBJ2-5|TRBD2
CASSSGAGAQGTQYF
TGTGCCAGCAGTTCGGGAGCGGGGGCGCAAGGGACCCAGTACTTC
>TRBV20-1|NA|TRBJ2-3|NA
CSARDPVSGDTQYF
TGCAGTGCTAGAGATCCCGTAAGTGGGGATACGCAGTATTTT
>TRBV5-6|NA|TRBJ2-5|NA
CASSLEQGRREQYF
TGTGCCAGCAGCTTGGAACAGGGACGGAGGGAGCAGTACTTC
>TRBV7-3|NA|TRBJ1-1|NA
CASSLTGKGITEAFF
TGTGCCAGCAGCTTAACGGGAAAGGGGATCACTGAAGCTTTCTTT
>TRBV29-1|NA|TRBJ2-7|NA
CSAWRSSYEQYF
TGCAGCGCCTGGCGCTCGAGCTACGAGCAGTACTTC
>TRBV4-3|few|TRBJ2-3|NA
CASSQVNMDTQYF
TGCGCCAGCAGCCAAGTTAACATGGATACGCAGTATTTT
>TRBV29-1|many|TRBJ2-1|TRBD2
CSVDPSGGDEQFF
TGCAGCGTTGACCCTAGCGGGGGTGATGAGCAGTTCTTC
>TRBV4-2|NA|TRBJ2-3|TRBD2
CASSHLEAGPGDTQYF
TGTGCCAGCAGCCACCTGGAAGCGGGGCCGGGGGATACGCAGTATTTT
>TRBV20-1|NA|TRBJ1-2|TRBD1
CSAPRTGQGDFHGYTF
TGCAGTGCTCCTCGAACGGGGCAGGGGGATTTCCATGGCTACACCTTC
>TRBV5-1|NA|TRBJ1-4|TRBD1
CASSLGQGEREKLFF
TGCGCCAGCAGCTTGGGACAGGGGGAGCGTGAAAAACTGTTTTTT
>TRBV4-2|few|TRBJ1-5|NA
CASSQDLVSNQPQHF
TGTGCCAGCAGCCAAGATTTGGTTAGCAATCAGCCCCAGCATTTT
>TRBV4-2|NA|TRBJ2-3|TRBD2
CASREAGGIDTQYF
TGTGCCAGCAGGGAGGCGGGGGGAATAGATACGCAGTATTTT
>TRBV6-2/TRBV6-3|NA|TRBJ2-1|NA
CASSYSQGRSYNEQFF
TGTGCCAGCAGTTACTCACAGGGACGCTCCTACAATGAGCAGTTCTTC
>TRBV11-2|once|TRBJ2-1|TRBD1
CASSLGTGTYNERFF
TGTGCCAGCAGCCTAGGGACAGGGACGTACAATGAGCGGTTCTTC
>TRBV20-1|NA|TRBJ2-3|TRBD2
CSAKVLAGVADTQYF
TGCAGTGCTAAAGTTCTAGCGGGGGTAGCAGATACGCAGTATTTT
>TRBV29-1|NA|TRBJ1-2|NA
CSVMGHQGYTF
TGCAGCGTTATGGGACATCAGGGCTACACCTTC
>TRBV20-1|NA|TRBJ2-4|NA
CSARDGVTPPLQYF
TGCAGTGCTAGAGATGGTGTGACTCCCCCTCTTCAGTACTTC
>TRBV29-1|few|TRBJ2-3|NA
CSAGHNTDTQYF
TGCAGCGCCGGACACAACACAGATACGCAGTATTTT